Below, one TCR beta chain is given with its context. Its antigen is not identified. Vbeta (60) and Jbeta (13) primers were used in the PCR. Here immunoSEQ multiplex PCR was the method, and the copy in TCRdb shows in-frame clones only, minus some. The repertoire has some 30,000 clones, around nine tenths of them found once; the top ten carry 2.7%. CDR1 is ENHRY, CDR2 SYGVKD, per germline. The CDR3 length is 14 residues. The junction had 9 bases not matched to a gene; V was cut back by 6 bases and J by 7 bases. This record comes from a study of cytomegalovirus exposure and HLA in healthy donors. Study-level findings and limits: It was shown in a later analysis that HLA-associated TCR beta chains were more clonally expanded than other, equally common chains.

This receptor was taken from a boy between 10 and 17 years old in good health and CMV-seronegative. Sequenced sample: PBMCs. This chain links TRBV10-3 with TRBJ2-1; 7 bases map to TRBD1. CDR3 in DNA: TGTGCCATCAGACCTCGACAGGGAGAGAATGAGCAGTTCTTC. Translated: CAIRPRQGENEQFF.